This TCR beta chain was observed in a study of regulatory T cells in long-lasting Graves disease (dated by TCRdb to 2020 to 2022). The study in broad terms: Persistent Graves' disease was defined as persistently positive TSH receptor autoantibodies together with antithyroid drug treatment for over 5 years. This study used TCR sequencing and RNA sequencing of peripheral blood to compare persistent Graves' disease patients against newly diagnosed Graves' disease patients. The study took place in China and was registered as a clinical trial. A total of approximately 35 samples were covered by TCR sequencing, comprising some 13 persistent and around 20 newly diagnosed Graves' disease patients. In the clinical cohort, patients with persistent Graves' disease had used antithyroid drugs for an average of roughly 10 years.

Broad study findings and their caveats: Compared with newly diagnosed patients, patients with persistent Graves' disease had lower TCR Shannon entropy and fewer highly expanded clones, which suggests clonal expansion. The authors acknowledged the small sample size as a limitation that may reduce accuracy. Only the TCR beta chain was sequenced and analyzed. A larger number of public clonotypes was shared among persistent patients (about 2,700) than among newly diagnosed patients (around 880). Only peripheral blood was studied, because thyroid tissue, the primary lesion, was inaccessible.

Receptor libraries were prepared by multiplex PCR. The sequencing machine was an Illumina HiSeq 4000. To build TCR beta libraries, CDR3 regions were amplified by Arm-PCR using iRepertoire HTBI primers. PCR products were gel purified before sequencing. In the original analysis: Gene usage analysis of CDR3 amino acid clonotypes relied on the approximately 60 TRBV and 12 to 15 TRBJ segments identified across samples. COPE and FqMerger were used to merge filtered high-quality paired reads into contigs. BLAST was used to align contigs to the IMGT TRBV, TRBD and TRBJ reference genes, and CDR3 was defined following IMGT. Highly expanded clones were defined as clonotypes with a frequency above 0.1%. Shannon entropy served as the measure of repertoire diversity, while the Gini coefficient captured V-J evenness. A clonotype found in more than one individual was treated as public. The public reads were reanalyzed by TCRdb: fastp trimming at Q25, MiXCR alignment, in-frame beta chains only. CDR3 protein sequences are deduplicated, and each keeps its most common genes and DNA. For this entry, the V and J calls and clone size follow TCRdb and not the study's own pipeline. Across this sample there are almost 350,000 distinct CDR3 sequences, with about 18% seen only once. In total, the top ten clones hold less than 35% of the sample.

In this sample, this clonotype turned up many times. Its antigen is not yet known. No per-base quality is available; no much larger clone lies one base away. The meaning of the sample's time point label: persistent/refractory GD, antithyroid drugs over 5 years with positive TRAb. RNA was extracted from PBMCs in TRIzol for both TCR sequencing and RNA sequencing. The diagnosis of Graves' disease followed American Thyroid Association guidelines. Recruitment of patients was carried out at an endocrinology department in Xi'an, China. Each patient gave about 8.1 milliliters of peripheral blood, collected in an EDTA anticoagulant tube. Ficoll Paque Plus density gradient separation was used to isolate PBMCs, and no additional T cell sorting was done. RNA quality was checked with an Agilent 2100 Bioanalyzer and agarose gel, and concentration with a NanoDrop 2000. Sequencing used peripheral blood mononuclear cells (PBMCs), obtained when the disease was refractory, from a patient treated with antithyroid drugs. This clonotype originated in a female donor with Graves disease.

The DNA sequence is given as TGTGCCAGCAGCCAAGGGGACAGGGATCATGAAAAACTGTTTTTT. Its coded protein is CASSQGDRDHEKLFF. The chain is assembled from TRBV3-1 and TRBJ1-4; TRBD1 lines up with 9 middle nucleotides. Clipping removes 1 base from V and 6 bases from J, with 3 as the unmatched junction base count. The CDR3 starts with the cysteine, ends with the phenylalanine, and has 15 residues. Of all the DNA, just the CDR3 is kept, 45 bases in frame from base 1. CDR1 and CDR2 were assigned from the germline V gene (reference sequence) as LGHDT and YNNKEL.